Each of the 23 T cell receptor beta chains below was sequenced from the same sample in a study of spatial heterogeneity in lung cancer. TCRdb reprocessed the 5' RACE reads via MiXCR and lists one record per CDR3 protein. The table has tens of thousands of distinct CDR3 sequences, less than 5.5% seen once; the top ten hold around 30%. The time point: sample taken at primary tumor resection. Unsorted whole RNA of tumor, nontumor lung or frozen PBMC was sequenced. The starting material was PBMCs, obtained at surgery. The receptors were sampled from a female donor with early-stage non-small cell lung cancer.

This clonotype was recorded many times. This chain links TRBV4-3 with TRBJ2-1; the D is unclear. Between the trimmed V and J ends, which lost 0 bases and 4 bases, there was a span of 10 bases. The CDR3 is 15 residues long. CDR1 is LGHNA, CDR2 YSLEER, per germline. As DNA, the CDR3 is TGCGCCAGCAGCCAAGATCCCACTCGTTACAATGAGCAGTTCTTC. It specifies CASSQDPTRYNEQFF.

Many counts were recorded for this clonotype. This chain connects TRBV7-2 to TRBJ2-3; either TRBD1 or TRBD2 may supply D (5 bases each). The germline CDR1 and CDR2 sequences are SGHTA and FQGNSA. The V end lost 5 bases, the J end lost 4 bases, and 13 bases lay between the germline ends. The CDR3 length is 14 residues. For the CDR3, the DNA is TGTGCCAGCAGCCCTGGGACCTTTGCAGATACGCAGTATTTT. This translates into CASSPGTFADTQYF.

This clonotype appeared many times. This chain uses TRBV7-2 with TRBJ2-1, with 7 nucleotides matching TRBD2. After removal of 5 bases from V and 3 bases from J, the junction contained 7 bases not matched to a gene. CDR3 length: 15 residues. The germline gives CDR1 SGHTA, CDR2 FQGNSA. The CDR3 region is CASSHGTIVYNEQFF. DNA for the CDR3: TGTGCCAGCAGCCACGGGACTATCGTCTACAATGAGCAGTTCTTC.

This rearrangement joins TRBV28 to TRBJ2-5; 7 bases fit TRBD1. J lost 1 base, V lost 2 bases, and 1 base had no gene match. This CDR3 has 14 amino acids. CDR1 MDHEN and CDR2 SYDVKM come from the germline V gene. This CDR3 is CASSLTGAQETQYF. As DNA, the CDR3 is TGTGCCAGCAGTTTAACAGGGGCCCAAGAGACCCAGTACTTC.

This clonotype was seen at least ten times. V gene TRBV6-2 or TRBV6-3 combines with J gene TRBJ2-1, with 12 bases aligning to TRBD2. The CDR3 loop spans 15 amino acids. Trimming took 3 bases from V and 10 from J; bases not matched to a gene: 7. Germline CDR1 and CDR2: MNHEY and SVGEGT. CDR3 DNA: TGTGCCAGCAGTTATGTAGGACTAGCGGGATCGGAGCAGTTCTTC. It translates to CASSYVGLAGSEQFF.

The chain employs TRBV6-2 or TRBV6-3 and TRBJ2-3; 8 positions agree with TRBD2. V lost 2 bases, J lost 6 bases, and 7 bases stayed unmatched. The CDR3 runs to 15 residues. CDR1 and CDR2 from the germline V gene are MNHEY and SVGEGT. The CDR3 here is CASSYIAGFGDTQYF. The DNA for the CDR3 is TGTGCCAGCAGTTACATAGCGGGATTTGGTGATACGCAGTATTTT.

At least ten counts were recorded for this clonotype. The chain has TRBV7-2 and TRBJ2-7, with no clear D. Germline V gene lookup returns CDR1 SGHTA and CDR2 FQGNSA. The CDR3 consists of 12 residues. The V end was cut by 0 bases, the J end by 9 bases, with 9 bases between. CDR3 residues: CASSLAQSGQYF. The CDR3 coding sequence is TGTGCCAGCAGCTTAGCCCAGTCTGGGCAGTACTTC.

This clonotype was seen at least ten times. The V and J genes are TRBV6-2 or TRBV6-3 and TRBJ2-1, with 8 bases that match TRBD1. The CDR3 runs to 14 residues. Germline CDR1 reads MNHEY; CDR2 reads SVGEGT. The V and J ends lost 6 bases and 2 bases, in that order; junction bases with no gene match: 3. CDR3 nucleotides: TGTGCCAGCAGCCGACAGGGGCCCTACAATGAGCAGTTCTTC. It codes for CASSRQGPYNEQFF.

A few counts support this clonotype. The gene calls are TRBV7-9 and TRBJ2-7; no definite D call. Germline CDR1 and CDR2: SEHNR and FQNEAQ (reference sequence). CDR3 length equals 11 residues. Trimming pared 4 bases from V and 2 bases from J, leaving 3 bases between. In DNA, the CDR3 is TGTGCCAGCAGCTCCGCCTACGAGCAGTACTTC. Translation gives CASSSAYEQYF.

This clonotype has at least ten counts. The rearrangement joins TRBV25-1 to TRBJ1-1, with 7 bases fitting TRBD1. V lost 1 base to trimming and J lost 5 bases; unmatched junction nucleotides: 1. The CDR3 loop spans 13 amino acids. From germline, CDR1 is MGHDK and CDR2 SYGVNS. Written as DNA, the CDR3 is TGTGCCAGCAGTGAATCGACAGGGACTGAAGCTTTCTTT. This encodes CASSESTGTEAFF.

This clonotype was found a few times. The chain uses TRBV19 and TRBJ1-2; maybe TRBD1 (5 bases). Looked up from germline, CDR1 is LNHDA and CDR2 is SQIVND (reference sequence). V was trimmed by 3 bases and J by 9 bases, leaving 11 bases between them. The CDR3 loop spans 12 amino acids. The CDR3 DNA follows: TGTGCCAGTAGTATCAGGGCGGATCGCTACACCTTC. This sequence encodes CASSIRADRYTF.

This clonotype was counted between two and nine times. At one of its ends the junction is not consistent with the germline gene, which may arise from a read error. This chain joins TRBV29-1 and TRBJ2-7; TRBD1 is a possible D gene (6 bases). Germline lookup yields CDR1 SQVTM and CDR2 ANQGSEA. The CDR3 loop spans 13 amino acids. Here the CDR3 DNA reads TGCGGCGTTCGGCCGGGACATCTTTACGAGCAGTACTTC. Translation gives CGVRPGHLYEQYF.

This clonotype was detected many times. The rearrangement links TRBV29-1 to TRBJ1-3; D call uncertain. The germline V gene encodes CDR1 SQVTM and CDR2 ANQGSEA. The V end was cut by 4 bases, the J end by 0 bases, with 7 bases between. The CDR3 has 13 residues. CDR3 amino acids: CSVVYASGNTIYF. The CDR3 DNA sequence: TGCAGCGTTGTCTACGCCTCTGGAAACACCATATATTTT.

This clonotype was recorded at least ten times. The CDR3 DNA reads as TGTGCCAGCAGCAATGCCCATGAGACTGAAGCTTTCTTT. It yields the protein CASSNAHETEAFF. This chain connects TRBV7-3 to TRBJ1-1; D unresolved. Germline V CDR1 and CDR2: SGHTA, FQGTGA. The CDR3 runs 13 residues. Trimming shortened V by 5 bases and J by 5 bases, and 12 bases separated the two germline ends.

This clonotype occurred a few times. The chain couples TRBV5-1 to TRBJ2-5; tentatively, D is TRBD2 (6 bases). Trimming pared 3 bases from V and 2 bases from J, leaving 17 bases between. The V gene's germline CDR1 is SGHRS and CDR2 YFSETQ. The CDR3 contains 16 residues. The DNA of the CDR3 is TGCGCCAGCAGCTCCCTTGGCTCGGGGGAACAAGAGACCCAGTACTTC. Its translation: CASSSLGSGEQETQYF.

This clonotype has just a few counts. This chain links TRBV20-1 with TRBJ2-7, with 10 bases lining up with TRBD2. Germline CDR1 and CDR2: DFQATT and SNEGSKA (reference sequence). The CDR3 consists of 15 residues. V shed 6 bases and J 2 bases; nucleotides not matched to a gene: 10. CDR3 sequence: CSASAYLAGAYEQYF. Here the CDR3 DNA reads TGCAGTGCCAGCGCGTATCTAGCGGGAGCCTACGAGCAGTACTTC.

The chain has TRBV5-6 and TRBJ2-1; TRBD1 is a possible D gene (6 bases). The CDR3 consists of 14 residues. V was clipped by 4 bases and J by 7 bases, with 15 bases between them. The germline V gene encodes CDR1 SGHDT and CDR2 YYEEEE. This CDR3 reads CASSRGTGRNEQFF. In DNA form, the CDR3 reads TGTGCCAGCAGCCGGGGTACAGGGCGGAATGAGCAGTTCTTC.

This clonotype was counted ten times or more. V is TRBV7-2 and J is TRBJ2-1; 9 bases match TRBD2. The CDR3 is made up of 15 amino acids. Germline loops: CDR1 SGHTA, CDR2 FQGNSA. V lost 10 bases to trimming and J lost 4 bases; unmatched junction nucleotides: 11. The CDR3 nucleotides are TGTGCCAACCCGACGACTAGCGGAAAATACAATGAGCAGTTCTTC. Translating gives CANPTTSGKYNEQFF.

This clonotype was counted many times. The V gene is TRBV29-1, the J gene TRBJ1-1; 7 positions match TRBD1. This CDR3 has 17 residues. Per the germline V gene, CDR1 is SQVTM and CDR2 is ANQGSEA. V trimming: 4 bases; J trimming: 3 bases; junction bases outside the gene matches: 17. CDR3 sequence: CSVGGYVPGQRDTEAFF. The CDR3 coding sequence is TGCAGCGTTGGGGGTTATGTTCCGGGACAGAGGGACACTGAAGCTTTCTTT.

This chain uses TRBV20-1 with TRBJ2-5; 12 nucleotides agree with TRBD1. Germline CDR1 reads DFQATT; CDR2 reads SNEGSKA (reference sequence). This CDR3 spans 15 amino acids. V shed 0 bases, J shed 5 bases, and the junction held 4 bases outside the gene matches. This chain's CDR3 is CSAREGQGALETQYF. In nucleotides, the CDR3 is TGCAGTGCTAGAGAGGGACAGGGGGCATTGGAGACCCAGTACTTC.

Many counts were recorded for this clonotype. The chain recombines TRBV7-9 with TRBJ2-3; D is possibly TRBD2 (6 bases). The V gene's germline CDR1 is SEHNR and CDR2 FQNEAQ (reference sequence). V was cut by 5 bases and J by 0 bases, with 12 bases left in between. The CDR3 consists of 15 residues. The CDR3 DNA reads as TGTGCCAGCAGCCTCATGGGAGGAAGCACAGATACGCAGTATTTT. Its protein is CASSLMGGSTDTQYF.

This clonotype was seen at least ten times. This chain links TRBV10-3 with TRBJ2-5, with TRBD2 matching over 7 bases. This CDR3 comprises 13 residues. The germline CDR1 and CDR2 sequences are ENHRY and SYGVKD. Germline trimming cut 2 bases from V and 5 bases from J; bases unmatched to any gene: 2. The CDR3: CAISEPGGETQYF. As DNA, the CDR3 is TGTGCCATCAGTGAGCCCGGGGGGGAGACCCAGTACTTC.

As concerns this clonotype: This could be a read error, since a much larger clone is one nucleotide away. V and J are TRBV12-3 or TRBV12-4 and TRBJ2-3; D is uncertain. This CDR3 is 12 amino acids long. The CDR3 nucleotides read TGTGTCAGCAGTTTGGACACAGATACGCAGTATTTT. As protein: CVSSLDTDTQYF.